The next 21 T cell receptor beta chains were all read from a single sample in a study of cytomegalovirus exposure and HLA in healthy donors. PCR used 60 Vbeta primers and 13 Jbeta primers. The repertoire was sequenced with immunoSEQ multiplex PCR; TCRdb's copy has only in-frame clones and lacks some. Among 140,000 to 150,000 clones listed, roughly 10% were seen once. What was sequenced was PBMCs. The receptors here all came from a man aged 45-65 years in good health and CMV-seronegative.

This clone came up a few times. The chain combines TRBV5-4 with TRBJ2-1; maybe TRBD2 (7 bases). The CDR3 contains 17 residues. In germline, CDR1 is SGHNT, CDR2 YYREEE (reference sequence). Trimming left V 0 bases short and J 4 bases short, with 17 bases between. In DNA form, the CDR3 reads TGTGCCAGCAGCTTGGGGGGGGCGCGGGGGACGTACAATGAGCAGTTCTTC. Its translation is CASSLGGARGTYNEQFF.

This clone was seen a handful of times. The chain employs TRBV6-6 and TRBJ1-2; 10 bases align to TRBD1. With V trimmed by 2 bases and J by 3 bases, 6 bases remained unmatched. The CDR3 loop spans 16 amino acids. CDR1 and CDR2 (germline): MNHNY, SVGAGI (reference sequence). The CDR3 coding sequence is TGTGCCAGCAGTTACCCACCGGGACAGGGGCACTATGGCTACACCTTC. It codes for CASSYPPGQGHYGYTF.

The genes are TRBV19 and TRBJ2-1, with TRBD2 matching 11 bases. This CDR3 spans 15 amino acids. Germline V gene data show CDR1 as LNHDA and CDR2 as SQIVND (reference sequence). The junction had 6 bases not matched to a gene; V was cut back by 7 bases and J by 4 bases. CDR3: CASTLRLAGYNEQFF. The CDR3 DNA reads TGTGCCAGTACTTTACGACTAGCGGGATACAATGAGCAGTTCTTC.

The chain joins TRBV27 to TRBJ1-1; 8 nucleotides match TRBD1. The CDR3 runs to 13 residues. V shed 5 bases, J shed 7 bases, and the junction held 6 bases outside the gene matches. Germline V CDR1 and CDR2: MNHEY, SMNVEV (reference sequence). The CDR3 DNA follows: TGTGCCAGCAGTGCTATCGACAGGGGTGAAGCTTTCTTT. It is translated as CASSAIDRGEAFF.

This clone showed up just a few times. This chain uses TRBV9 with TRBJ2-2; D is unclear. The CDR3 sequence is 15 residues long. Per the germline V gene, CDR1 is SGDLS and CDR2 is YYNGEE. The V and J ends lost 0 bases and 3 bases respectively, with 9 bases between them. In nucleotides, the CDR3 is TGTGCCAGCAGCGTAGCGTCCAGCGACACCGGGGAGCTGTTTTTT. It encodes CASSVASSDTGELFF.

This clone was counted a few times. The V and J genes are TRBV11-3 and TRBJ2-5; TRBD1 is a possible D gene (5 bases). The V end was cut by 6 bases, the J end by 5 bases, with 16 bases between. The germline V gene has CDR1 SGHNT and CDR2 YENEEA. CDR3 length: 14 amino acids. The CDR3 DNA reads as TGTGCCAGCAGTCGGAGTGGGGCGCGGGAGACCCAGTACTTC. It encodes CASSRSGARETQYF.

The rearrangement links TRBV5-4 to TRBJ2-1; tentatively, D is TRBD1 (5 bases). Trimming took 4 bases from V and 4 from J, leaving 12 bases between them. The CDR3 contains 14 residues. Per germline, CDR1 SGHNT and CDR2 YYREEE (reference sequence). CDR3: CASSLIDSYNEQFF. CDR3 bases: TGTGCCAGCAGCCTAATTGACAGTTACAATGAGCAGTTCTTC.

The chain links TRBV4-2 to TRBJ2-1; TRBD2 matches at 10 bases. V lost 1 base and J lost 7; bases outside the gene matches: 7. The CDR3 is made up of 16 amino acids. Germline V gives CDR1 LGHNA, CDR2 YNFKEQ. The CDR3 DNA reads TGTGCCAGCAGCCAAGGGTCTAGCGGGAGCCAGAATGAGCAGTTCTTC. This codes for CASSQGSSGSQNEQFF.

This clone was detected only a few times. The chain links TRBV6-1 to TRBJ1-2, with D perhaps TRBD1 (5 bases). Trimming took off 2 bases at V and 6 bases at J, with 10 bases between the two ends. Germline V gene lookup returns CDR1 MNHNS and CDR2 SASEGT. This CDR3 contains 13 residues. The CDR3 DNA sequence: TGTGCCAGCAGTGAACAGGGTCGCCATGGCTACACCTTC. Translating it yields CASSEQGRHGYTF.

This chain links TRBV4-1 with TRBJ1-2, with D possibly TRBD1 on 6 matching bases. Germline CDR1 reads MGHRA; CDR2 reads YSYEKL. There are 16 residues in the CDR3. V shed 0 bases and J shed 2 bases, with 13 bases lying between them. The CDR3 coding sequence is TGCGCCAGCAGCCAAGATTCGCGGACAGAGAACTATGGCTACACCTTC. Translating gives CASSQDSRTENYGYTF.

This clone appeared a few times. The genes are TRBV30 and TRBJ2-2; 9 bases are a match to TRBD2. Germline loops: CDR1 GTSNPN, CDR2 SVGIG (reference sequence). After removal of 3 bases from V and 3 bases from J, the junction contained 2 bases not matched to a gene. This CDR3 region has 14 residues. The CDR3 bases are TGTGCCTGGAGCAGACTAGCGGACACCGGGGAGCTGTTTTTT. It is translated as CAWSRLADTGELFF.

This clone was seen a handful of times. Other DNA sequences from this sample encode an identical CDR3 as well. The chain couples TRBV5-4 to TRBJ2-4; 9 nucleotides line up with TRBD1. Germline V gene data show CDR1 as SGHNT and CDR2 as YYREEE (reference sequence). With 2 bases clipped from V and 7 bases from J, the junction kept 4 bases outside the gene matches. The CDR3 is 14 residues long. Here the CDR3 reads CASSFGQGRNIQYF. DNA for the CDR3: TGTGCCAGCAGCTTCGGACAGGGGAGGAACATTCAGTACTTC.

The CDR3 is CASSPRDRGRTGELFF. CDR3 DNA sequence: TGTGCCAGCTCACCAAGGGACAGGGGCCGCACCGGGGAGCTGTTTTTT. J is TRBJ2-2 and V is TRBV18; 10 bases match TRBD1. Per germline, CDR1 KGHSH and CDR2 LQKENI. Trimming removed 2 bases from V and 4 bases from J; junction bases left unmatched: 4. The CDR3 spans 16 residues.

The rearrangement links TRBV11-1 to TRBJ2-3; no clear D. V was clipped by 0 bases and J by 2 bases, with 6 bases between them. Germline CDR1 and CDR2: SGHAT and FQDESV (reference sequence). The CDR3 runs to 14 residues. The CDR3 nucleotides are TGTGCCAGCAGCTTAGCCCCCAACACAGATACGCAGTATTTT. The encoded protein is CASSLAPNTDTQYF.

This clone was detected only a few times. This chain uses TRBV6-5 with TRBJ2-1, with 9 bases that match TRBD2. Germline V gene sequence: CDR1 MNHEY, CDR2 SVGAGI. The junction had 11 bases not matched to a gene; V was cut back by 6 bases and J by 8 bases. The CDR3 has 15 residues. The CDR3 region is CASSPGLAGSHEQFF. CDR3 nucleotides: TGTGCCAGCAGCCCCGGGCTAGCGGGGTCGCATGAGCAGTTCTTC.

This clone was observed a single time. The germline gene is not matched at one end of the junction; a read error may be the cause. V gene TRBV6-7 combines with J gene TRBJ2-3, with D possibly being TRBD2 (5 bases). TRBV6-7 counts as an open reading frame of uncertain function. The CDR3 has 17 residues. The CDR3 loop reads CASSYSCFGSDGDTQCF. CDR3 DNA: TGTGCCAGCAGTTACTCGTGTTTCGGATCTGACGGGGATACGCAGTGTTTT.

The rearrangement uses TRBV6-5 and TRBJ1-2; tentative D call: TRBD1 (5 bases). Germline CDR1 reads MNHEY; CDR2 reads SVGAGI. The CDR3 runs 15 residues. The V end lost 0 bases, the J end lost 0 bases, and 8 bases lay between the germline ends. The CDR3 here is CASSYSYRTNYGYTF. The DNA of the CDR3 is TGTGCCAGCAGTTACTCTTACAGGACTAACTATGGCTACACCTTC.

This clone was observed a few times. The chain combines TRBV6-1 with TRBJ1-6; 10 nucleotides align to TRBD1. V shed 1 base and J 9 bases; nucleotides not matched to a gene: 0. The CDR3 contains 14 residues. Germline CDR1 is MNHNS and CDR2 is SASEGT. CDR3 in amino acids: CASSEGQGASPLHF. CDR3 sequence (DNA): TGTGCCAGCAGTGAAGGACAGGGGGCTTCACCCCTCCACTTT.

This sequence joins TRBV5-1 and TRBJ2-3; the D gene is possibly TRBD1 (5 bases). Germline V gene data show CDR1 as SGHRS and CDR2 as YFSETQ. This CDR3 comprises 14 residues. The V end was cut by 5 bases, the J end by 0 bases, with 10 bases between. As DNA, the CDR3 is TGCGCCAGCAGTAGACAGACGAGCACAGATACGCAGTATTTT. As protein: CASSRQTSTDTQYF.

There are a few counts of this clone. This chain links TRBV10-3 with TRBJ2-7; tentatively, D is TRBD1 (6 bases). Germline CDR1 is ENHRY and CDR2 is SYGVKD. Deletions cut 0 bases from V and 5 bases from J, with 11 bases between. The CDR3 sequence is 14 residues long. The CDR3 DNA follows: TGTGCCATCAGTGAGTCTACAGGGACGGACGAGCAGTACTTC. This encodes CAISESTGTDEQYF.

Only a few counts were recorded for this clone. One junction end does not reproduce the germline sequence, and a read error may be involved. This rearrangement joins TRBV19 to TRBJ1-1, with D perhaps matching TRBD1 (5 bases). The germline V gene has CDR1 LNHDA and CDR2 SQIVND (reference sequence). The CDR3 extends over 14 amino acids. CDR3 nucleotide sequence: TGTGCCAGTAACCCGTGGGGCCCGAACACTGGAGCTTTCTTT. Protein sequence: CASNPWGPNTGAFF. The full variable domain, completed using reference TRBV19 and TRBJ1-1, is DGGITQSPKYLFRKEGQNVTLSCEQNLNHDAMYWYRQDPGQGLRLIYYSQIVNDFQKGDIAEGYSVSREKKESFPLTVTSAQKNPTAFYLCASNPWGPNTGAFFGQGTRLTVV.